One sample yielded the 7 T cell receptor beta chains listed below, sequenced in a study. TCRdb passed the 5' RACE reads through MiXCR, listing each CDR3 protein once. Of roughly 50,000 distinct CDR3 sequences listed, more than 15% were seen once; the top ten hold around 2.3%. The source material was naive CD4+ T cells sorted from blood. The subset: naive CD4+ T cells, CD4+CD45RA+CD25-. These receptors all stem from a female donor with breast cancer.

This sequence joins TRBV10-1 and TRBJ2-3; maybe TRBD1 (6 bases). Germline assignment: CDR1 WNHNN and CDR2 SYGVQD (reference sequence). The CDR3 sequence is 13 residues long. The germline V and J ends were trimmed by 8 bases and 2 bases, with 11 bases remaining between them. DNA for the CDR3: TGCGCCAGCGGGGGCAGAACCACAGATACGCAGTATTTT. Encoded protein: CASGGRTTDTQYF.

In its sample, this clonotype was seen a few times. This chain connects TRBV3-1 to TRBJ1-5, with D perhaps matching TRBD1 (6 bases). The CDR3 is made up of 17 amino acids. Between the trimmed V and J ends, which lost 4 bases and 2 bases, there was a span of 18 bases. The germline V gene has CDR1 LGHDT and CDR2 YNNKEL (reference sequence). CDR3 bases: TGTGCCAGCAGCCCCCGGACAGATCCCTTGGGCAATCAGCCCCAGCATTTT. This gives the protein CASSPRTDPLGNQPQHF.

V gene TRBV9 combines with J gene TRBJ1-6; D not resolved. The CDR3 contains 15 residues. The V end was cut by 4 bases, the J end by 0 bases, with 8 bases between. Looked up from germline, CDR1 is SGDLS and CDR2 is YYNGEE. The CDR3 bases are TGTGCCAGCAGCCCAGCGAGCTCCTATAATTCACCCCTCCACTTT. It codes for CASSPASSYNSPLHF.

The table lists this clonotype with many counts. J is TRBJ1-2 and V is TRBV18, with a tentative D call TRBD1 (6 bases). From germline, CDR1 is KGHSH and CDR2 LQKENI. V was pared by 1 base and J by 6 bases, with 9 bases between. The CDR3 consists of 13 residues. CDR3: CASSPRTANGYTF. CDR3 nucleotide sequence: TGTGCCAGCTCACCACGGACAGCTAATGGCTACACCTTC.

This clonotype has a count of ten or more. V and J are TRBV15 and TRBJ2-5, with 10 bases aligning to TRBD2. Trimming cost V 5 bases and J 2 bases; bases outside gene matches: 17. The CDR3 consists of 19 residues. Per germline, CDR1 LNHNV and CDR2 YYDKDF (reference sequence). The CDR3 loop is CATSGGVSLAGVGQETQYF. The DNA of the CDR3 is TGTGCCACCAGCGGAGGGGTATCTCTAGCGGGAGTGGGGCAAGAGACCCAGTACTTC. Complete variable domain (other parts from reference TRBV15 and TRBJ2-5): DAMVIQNPRYQVTQFGKPVTLSCSQTLNHNVMYWYQQKSSQAPKLLFHYYDKDFNNEADTPDNFQSRRPNTSFCFLDIRSPGLGDTAMYLCATSGGVSLAGVGQETQYFGPGTRLLVL.

This clonotype was found many times. This chain joins TRBV20-1 and TRBJ1-2, with a weak D call TRBD1 (6 bases). Germline V gives CDR1 DFQATT, CDR2 SNEGSKA (reference sequence). The ends were cut back, 6 bases at V and 5 bases at J, with 16 bases in the middle. This CDR3 comprises 13 residues. The CDR3 DNA is TGCAGTGCCGCCCCGGGGGCAAGATATGGCTACACCTTC. This encodes CSAAPGARYGYTF.

This rearrangement joins TRBV6-6 to TRBJ1-2; TRBD1 matches 7 bases. The germline gives CDR1 MNHNY, CDR2 SVGAGI (reference sequence). Germline trimming cut 0 bases from V and 6 bases from J; bases unmatched to any gene: 4. The CDR3 length is 14 residues. DNA for the CDR3: TGTGCCAGCAGTTACTCGGGACAGCTTAATGGCTACACCTTC. It specifies CASSYSGQLNGYTF.